This entry lists 10 T cell receptor beta chains sequenced from one sample in a study of T-cell memory formation after mild COVID-19. One entry per CDR3 protein, called by TCRdb with MiXCR from the 5' RACE reads. The data show roughly 450,000 distinct CDR3 sequences, more than 15% seen once. Sequenced material: PBMCs or a T cell subset sorted from them (not recorded which). These receptor sequences come from a young man who had mild COVID-19 (a few samples of this study predate the infection). Cell type and time point are not known.

V usage is TRBV4-3 and J usage is TRBJ1-3; TRBD1 aligns across 8 bases. V trimming: 8 bases; J trimming: 2 bases; junction bases outside the gene matches: 8. Per the germline V gene, CDR1 is LGHNA and CDR2 is YSLEER. The CDR3 runs to 15 residues. This chain's CDR3 is CASGLDREAGNTIYF. CDR3 bases: TGCGCCAGCGGACTGGACAGGGAGGCTGGAAACACCATATATTTT.

This chain connects TRBV5-1 to TRBJ2-7, with 7 bases identical to TRBD1. The V gene's germline CDR1 is SGHRS and CDR2 YFSETQ. V trimming: 0 bases; J trimming: 4 bases; junction bases outside the gene matches: 7. The CDR3 loop spans 15 amino acids. CDR3 DNA: TGCGCCAGCAGCTTGGTCCCGGGACAGACTTACGAGCAGTACGTC. This translates into CASSLVPGQTYEQYV.

This chain joins TRBV4-1 and TRBJ1-2; D possibly corresponds to TRBD1 (5 bases). This CDR3 contains 15 residues. V was pared by 3 bases and J by 7 bases, with 18 bases between. Germline loops: CDR1 MGHRA, CDR2 YSYEKL. The CDR3 sequence is CASSHGAGPVAGYTF. The CDR3 DNA reads as TGCGCCAGCAGCCACGGGGCAGGGCCCGTGGCTGGCTACACCTTC.

As for this clonotype: The junction shows a germline mismatch at one end, possibly a read error. The chain links TRBV5-1 to TRBJ2-2; TRBD1 is a possible D gene (6 bases). The CDR3 contains 16 residues. Per the germline V gene, CDR1 is SGHRS and CDR2 is YFSETQ. CDR3 residues: CASSLGRTVNTVELFF. The CDR3 DNA follows: TGCGCCAGCAGCTTGGGTCGGACAGTAAACACCGTGGAGCTGTTTTTT.

The table lists this clonotype with a few counts. V gene TRBV28 combines with J gene TRBJ1-3, with a weak D call TRBD1 (5 bases). The CDR3 runs 13 residues. Trimming shortened V by 9 bases and J by 2 bases, and 11 bases separated the two germline ends. Germline loops: CDR1 MDHEN, CDR2 SYDVKM. The CDR3 DNA reads as TGTGCCAGTCTACAGGTTCCTGGAAACACCATATATTTT. This sequence encodes CASLQVPGNTIYF.

This clonotype was observed at least ten times. The chain has TRBV6-2 or TRBV6-3 and TRBJ2-1; D not certain. V lost 5 bases to trimming and J lost 4 bases, with 21 bases between them. CDR1 MNHEY and CDR2 SVGEGT come from the germline V gene. The CDR3 length is 17 residues. CDR3 loop: CASSVASVADPYNEQFF. For the CDR3, the DNA is TGTGCCAGCAGTGTCGCGTCCGTGGCAGACCCATACAATGAGCAGTTCTTC.

The rearrangement links TRBV4-1 to TRBJ2-7; maybe TRBD1 (6 bases). The CDR3 runs to 17 residues. Trimming removed 0 bases from V and 1 base from J, with 16 bases in between. The germline CDR1 and CDR2 sequences are MGHRA and YSYEKL. CDR3 sequence: CASSQDPPGAGSYEQYF. In DNA, the CDR3 is TGCGCCAGCAGCCAAGACCCGCCAGGGGCGGGTTCCTACGAGCAGTACTTC.

This clonotype was found many times. The rearrangement uses TRBV12-3 or TRBV12-4 and TRBJ1-5; D gene uncertain. The V gene lost 0 bases and the J gene lost 7 bases, with 7 bases spanning the gap. The CDR3 extends over 13 amino acids. CDR3 amino acids: CASSLAPRQPQHF. The CDR3 DNA reads as TGTGCCAGCAGTTTAGCTCCGAGGCAGCCCCAGCATTTT.

In its sample, this clonotype was seen a few times. V and J are TRBV12-3 or TRBV12-4 and TRBJ1-2, with D perhaps matching TRBD1 (5 bases). V was clipped by 6 bases and J by 14 bases, with 25 bases between them. The CDR3 contains 14 residues. The CDR3, as DNA: TGTGCCAGCAGGGAAGAGACAGTGCTTCAGCCGGGGACCTTC. Protein sequence: CASREETVLQPGTF.

This clonotype was seen a few times. The chain uses TRBV7-9 and TRBJ1-2; D is unresolved. This CDR3 region has 14 residues. From germline, CDR1 is SEHNR and CDR2 FQNEAQ (reference sequence). Trimming removed 6 bases from V and 8 bases from J, with 19 bases in between. In DNA form, the CDR3 reads TGTGCCAGCAGAACCCCTTGGGATTTCATGGGCTACACCTTC. This gives the protein CASRTPWDFMGYTF.